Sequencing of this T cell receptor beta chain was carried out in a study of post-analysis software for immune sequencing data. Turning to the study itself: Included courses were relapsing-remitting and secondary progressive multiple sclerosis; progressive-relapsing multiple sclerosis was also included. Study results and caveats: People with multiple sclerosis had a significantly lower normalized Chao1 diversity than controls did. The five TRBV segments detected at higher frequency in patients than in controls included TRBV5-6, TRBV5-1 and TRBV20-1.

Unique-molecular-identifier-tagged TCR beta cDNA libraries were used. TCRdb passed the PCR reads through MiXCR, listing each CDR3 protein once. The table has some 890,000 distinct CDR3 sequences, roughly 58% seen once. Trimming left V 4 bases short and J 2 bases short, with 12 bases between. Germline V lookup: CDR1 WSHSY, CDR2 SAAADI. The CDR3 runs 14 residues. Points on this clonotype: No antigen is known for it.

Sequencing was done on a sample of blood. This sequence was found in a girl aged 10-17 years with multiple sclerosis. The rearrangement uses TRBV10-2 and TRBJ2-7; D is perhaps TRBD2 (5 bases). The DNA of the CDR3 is TGCGCCAGCAGTGGCGGGTCCTCACCCTACGAGCAGTACTTC. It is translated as CASSGGSSPYEQYF.